One sample yielded the 3 T cell receptor beta chains listed below, sequenced in a study of control samples from healthy donors and cancer patients. Measured with immunoSEQ multiplex PCR; TCRdb has only the in-frame clones, and not every one. The sample carries about 170,000 clones, 80% to 90% recorded once. The sample was blood. Receptors originate from a man aged 25 to 45 in good health.

The gene calls are TRBV7-9 and TRBJ1-5, with D possibly matching TRBD1 (5 bases). The V end was cut by 5 bases, the J end by 4 bases, with 9 bases between. The CDR3 totals 13 residues. Germline CDR1 is SEHNR and CDR2 is FQNEAQ (reference sequence). CDR3 in DNA: TGTGCCAGCAGCCCTGACAGTAATCAGCCCCAGCATTTT. This encodes CASSPDSNQPQHF.

The V gene is TRBV2, the J gene TRBJ2-7; TRBD2 matches at 13 bases. The CDR3 is made up of 15 amino acids. With V trimmed by 4 bases and J by 5 bases, 5 bases remained unmatched. Per germline, CDR1 SNHLY and CDR2 FYNNEI. This CDR3 reads CASSAWTSGRDEQYF. The DNA for the CDR3 is TGTGCCAGCAGTGCTTGGACTAGCGGGAGAGACGAGCAGTACTTC.

The chain carries TRBV7-2 and TRBJ2-3; TRBD2 agrees at 10 bases. V dropped 4 bases and J dropped 7; count of bases not matched to a gene: 11. Germline loops: CDR1 SGHTA, CDR2 FQGNSA. The CDR3 contains 16 residues. CDR3 sequence reads: CASSYRAGGPFNTQYF. CDR3 sequence (DNA): TGTGCCAGCAGCTATCGAGCGGGGGGGCCCTTTAATACGCAGTATTTT.